This TCR beta chain was sequenced during a study of blood T cell repertoires in COVID-19 (dated by TCRdb to 2019 to 2021). In the study overall: The collaborator samples originated in the United States, Italy and Spain and spanned the acute and convalescent phases of COVID-19. Where available, HLA class I and class II types were taken from metadata supplied by the sample provider and were not determined by assay-based typing. The samples were drawn from two sources: the first 160 participants of the ongoing ImmuneRACE study, and approximately 1,300 subjects contributed by 6 global collaborators. The prospective study material was composed of cDNA or gDNA derived from T cells, B-cell-depleted T cells, or PBMCs. The repertoires were released in a freely available public database meant as a resource for research on the immune response to SARS-CoV-2. Nearly every sample came with metadata listing a de-identified subject ID, COVID-19 status, age in years and sex. Subjects who had been exposed to COVID-19, were actively infected with it, or had recovered from it provided the deeply sampled blood TCRbeta repertoires that made up the dataset. Findings and caveats that apply to the study as a whole: The amount of clinical and demographic metadata varied by source and participant and was provided uncurated.

V drops 5 bases and J drops 4 bases, leaving 12 bases in between. The CDR3 has 14 amino acids, counting the end cysteine and phenylalanine. The DNA shown is the 42-base CDR3, in frame from base 1. In the germline V gene (reference sequence), CDR1 corresponds to PRHDT and CDR2 to FYEKMQ. This clone was detected only a few times. Its recognized antigen is unknown. The record has no base qualities; no much larger clone is one base away. TCRbeta CDR3 regions were amplified from genomic DNA by means of the immunoSEQ Assay, a bias-controlled multiplex PCR. In the paper's pipeline: The number of nucleated cells in each sample was estimated from the amplification of reference gene primers within the assay. To quantify the absolute abundance of each unique TCRbeta CDR3 rearrangement, sequence reads were collapsed and filtered. For each sample, productive Simpson clonality was calculated as the square root of Simpson's diversity index over productive rearrangements. TCRdb obtained this table from immuneACCESS and retained in-frame rearrangements with V and J assigned. These tables miss some clones; where compared with another copy, unresolved V genes account for less than half of the shortfall, and the remainder is unexplained. The DNA was the basis for D and trimming; V, J and clone size are from that table. This sample is represented by over 250,000 clones; roughly 85% of them were singletons. Of the sample, over 8.5% falls within the top ten clones.

Another Seattle source contributed samples from volunteer blood donors who had recovered from COVID-19. Collaborating institutions collected whole blood in K2EDTA tubes following their own protocols. For TCRbeta analysis, collaborators shipped samples as frozen whole blood, isolated PBMCs, or DNA extracted from either of those sample types. The rearrangement joined TRBV13 to TRBJ1-5; TRBD1 is a possible D gene, resting on 5 matching bases. Sequenced sample: peripheral blood. This clonotype was obtained from a woman aged 45-65 years who had recovered from COVID-19. The CDR3 sequence is CASSVGHLNQPQHF. Here is the DNA: TGTGCCAGCAGCGTCGGACACCTTAATCAGCCCCAGCATTTT.